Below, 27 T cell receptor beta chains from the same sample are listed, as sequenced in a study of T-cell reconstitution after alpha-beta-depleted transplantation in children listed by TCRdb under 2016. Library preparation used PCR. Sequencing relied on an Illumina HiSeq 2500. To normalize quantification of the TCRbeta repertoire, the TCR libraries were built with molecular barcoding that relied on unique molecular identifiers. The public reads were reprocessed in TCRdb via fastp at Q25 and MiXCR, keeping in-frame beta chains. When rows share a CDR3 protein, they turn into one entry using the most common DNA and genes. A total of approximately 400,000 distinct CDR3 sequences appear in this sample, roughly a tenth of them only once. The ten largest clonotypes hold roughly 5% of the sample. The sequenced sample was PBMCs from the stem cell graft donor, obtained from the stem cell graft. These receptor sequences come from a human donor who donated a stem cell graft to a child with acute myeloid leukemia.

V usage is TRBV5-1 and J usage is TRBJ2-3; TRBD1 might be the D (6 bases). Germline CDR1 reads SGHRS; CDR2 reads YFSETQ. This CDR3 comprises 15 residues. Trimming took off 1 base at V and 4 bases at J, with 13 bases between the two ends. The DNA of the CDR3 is TGCGCCAGCAGCTTGACCGCAGGGGACGCAGATACGCAGTATTTT. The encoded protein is CASSLTAGDADTQYF.

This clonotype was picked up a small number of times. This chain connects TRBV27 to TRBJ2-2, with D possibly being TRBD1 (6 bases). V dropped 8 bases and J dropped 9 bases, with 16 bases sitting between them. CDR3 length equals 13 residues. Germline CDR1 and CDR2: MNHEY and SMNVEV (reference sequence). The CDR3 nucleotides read TGTGCCAGCGCAAAACAGGGATCCTGGGAGCTGTTTTTT. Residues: CASAKQGSWELFF.

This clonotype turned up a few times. The CDR3 DNA sequence: TGCAGTGCTAGAGATCCAGGGGCTATCGAAAAACTGTTTTTT. Amino acids: CSARDPGAIEKLFF. V gene TRBV20-1 combines with J gene TRBJ1-4; weak D call: TRBD1 (6 bases). The CDR3 length is 14 residues. Germline CDR1 reads DFQATT; CDR2 reads SNEGSKA (reference sequence). V lost 0 bases, J lost 8 bases, and 13 bases lay in between.

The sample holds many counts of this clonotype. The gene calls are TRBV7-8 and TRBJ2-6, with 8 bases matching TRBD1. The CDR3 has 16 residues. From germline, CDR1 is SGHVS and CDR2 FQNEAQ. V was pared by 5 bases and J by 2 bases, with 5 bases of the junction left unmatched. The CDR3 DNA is TGTGCCAGCAGCATCAGGGGACAGGCTGGGGCCAACGTCCTGACTTTC. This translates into CASSIRGQAGANVLTF.

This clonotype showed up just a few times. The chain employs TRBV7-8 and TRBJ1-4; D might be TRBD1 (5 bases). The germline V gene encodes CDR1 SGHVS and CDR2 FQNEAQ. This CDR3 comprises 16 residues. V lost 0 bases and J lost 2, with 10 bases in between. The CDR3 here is CASSLARVPTNEKLFF. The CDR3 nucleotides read TGTGCCAGCAGCTTAGCCAGGGTCCCGACTAATGAAAAACTGTTTTTT.

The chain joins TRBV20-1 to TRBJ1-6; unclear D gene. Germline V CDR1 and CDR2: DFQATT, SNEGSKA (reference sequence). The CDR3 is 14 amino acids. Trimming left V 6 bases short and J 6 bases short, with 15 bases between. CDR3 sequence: CSAQDSRINSPLHF. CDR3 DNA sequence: TGCAGTGCCCAGGACTCACGGATTAATTCACCCCTCCACTTT.

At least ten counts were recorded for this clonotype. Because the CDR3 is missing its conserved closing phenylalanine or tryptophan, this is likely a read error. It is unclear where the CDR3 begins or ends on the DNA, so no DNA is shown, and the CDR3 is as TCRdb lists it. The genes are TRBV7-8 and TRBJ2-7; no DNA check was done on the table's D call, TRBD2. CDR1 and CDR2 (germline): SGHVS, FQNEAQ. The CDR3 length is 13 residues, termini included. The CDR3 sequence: CASSLDGGGRKLL.

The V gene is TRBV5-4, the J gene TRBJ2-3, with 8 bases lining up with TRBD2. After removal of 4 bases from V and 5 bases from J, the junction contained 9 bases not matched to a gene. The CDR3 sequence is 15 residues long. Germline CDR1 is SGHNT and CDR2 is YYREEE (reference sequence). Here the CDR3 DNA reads TGTGCCAGCAGCCCGGACGGGAGGGCCCTAGATACGCAGTATTTT. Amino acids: CASSPDGRALDTQYF.

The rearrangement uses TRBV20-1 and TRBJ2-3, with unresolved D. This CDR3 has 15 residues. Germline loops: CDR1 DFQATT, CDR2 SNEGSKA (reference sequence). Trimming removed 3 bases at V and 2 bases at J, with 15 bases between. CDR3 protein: CSASLLAADTDTQYF. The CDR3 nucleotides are TGCAGTGCTAGTCTCCTGGCGGCAGACACAGATACGCAGTATTTT.

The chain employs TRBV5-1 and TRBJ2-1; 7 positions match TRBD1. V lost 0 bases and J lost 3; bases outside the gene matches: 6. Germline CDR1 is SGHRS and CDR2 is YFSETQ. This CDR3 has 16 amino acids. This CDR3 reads CASSLATGAIYNEQFF. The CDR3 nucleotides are TGCGCCAGCAGCTTGGCCACAGGGGCCATCTACAATGAGCAGTTCTTC.

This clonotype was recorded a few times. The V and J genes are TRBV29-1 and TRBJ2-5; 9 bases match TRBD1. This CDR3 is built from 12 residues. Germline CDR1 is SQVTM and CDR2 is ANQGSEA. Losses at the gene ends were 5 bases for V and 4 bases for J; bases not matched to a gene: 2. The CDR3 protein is CSVRQGVETQYF. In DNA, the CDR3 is TGCAGCGTTCGACAGGGGGTAGAGACCCAGTACTTC.

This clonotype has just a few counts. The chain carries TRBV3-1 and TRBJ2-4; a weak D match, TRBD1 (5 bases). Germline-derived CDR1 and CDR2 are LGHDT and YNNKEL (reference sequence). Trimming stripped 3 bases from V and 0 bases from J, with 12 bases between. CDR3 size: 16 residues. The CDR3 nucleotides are TGTGCCAGCAGCCAGGAGTCAGGGTTAGCCAAAAACATTCAGTACTTC. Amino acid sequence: CASSQESGLAKNIQYF. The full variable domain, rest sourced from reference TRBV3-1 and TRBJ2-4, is DTAVSQTPKYLVTQMGNDKSIKCEQNLGHDTMYWYKQDSKKFLKIMFSYNNKELIINETVPNRFSPKSPDKAHLNLHINSLELGDSAVYFCASSQESGLAKNIQYFGAGTRLSVL.

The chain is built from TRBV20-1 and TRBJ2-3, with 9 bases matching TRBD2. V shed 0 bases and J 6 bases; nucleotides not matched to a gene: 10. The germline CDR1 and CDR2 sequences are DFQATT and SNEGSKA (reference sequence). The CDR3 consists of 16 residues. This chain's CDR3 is CSARDWPAGGLDTQYF. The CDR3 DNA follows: TGCAGTGCTAGAGATTGGCCAGCGGGGGGTTTGGATACGCAGTATTTT.

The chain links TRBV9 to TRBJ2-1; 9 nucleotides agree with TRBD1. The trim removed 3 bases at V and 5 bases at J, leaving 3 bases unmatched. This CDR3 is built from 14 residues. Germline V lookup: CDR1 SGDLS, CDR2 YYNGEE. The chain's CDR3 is CASSATGGHNEQFF. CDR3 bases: TGTGCCAGCAGCGCAACAGGGGGCCACAATGAGCAGTTCTTC.

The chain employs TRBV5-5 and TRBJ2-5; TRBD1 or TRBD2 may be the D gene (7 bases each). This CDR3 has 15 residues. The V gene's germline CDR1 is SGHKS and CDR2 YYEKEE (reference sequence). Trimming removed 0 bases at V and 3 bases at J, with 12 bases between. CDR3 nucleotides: TGTGCCAGCAGCTTGGCCCCAGGGGGGGAAGAGACCCAGTACTTC. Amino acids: CASSLAPGGEETQYF.

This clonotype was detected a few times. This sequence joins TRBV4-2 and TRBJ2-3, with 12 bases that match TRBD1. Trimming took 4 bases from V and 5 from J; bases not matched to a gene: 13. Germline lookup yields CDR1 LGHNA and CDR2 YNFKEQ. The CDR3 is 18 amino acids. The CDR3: CASSRNLLGTGGLDTQYF. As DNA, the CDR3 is TGTGCCAGCAGCCGAAACCTACTCGGGACAGGGGGCTTAGATACGCAGTATTTT.

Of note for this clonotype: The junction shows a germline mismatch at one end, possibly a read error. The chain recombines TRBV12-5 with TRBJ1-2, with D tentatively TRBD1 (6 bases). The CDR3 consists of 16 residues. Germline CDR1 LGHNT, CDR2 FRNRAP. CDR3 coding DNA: TGTGCTAGTGGCCCTCTCGCGGGAGGGGGAATTGTTGGCTACATCTTC. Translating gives CASGPLAGGGIVGYIF. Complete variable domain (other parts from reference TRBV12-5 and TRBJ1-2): DARVTQTPRHKVTEMGQEVTMRCQPILGHNTVFWYRQTMMQGLELLAYFRNRAPLDDSGMPKDRFSAEMPDATLATLKIQPSEPRDSAVYFCASGPLAGGGIVGYIFGSGTRLTVV.

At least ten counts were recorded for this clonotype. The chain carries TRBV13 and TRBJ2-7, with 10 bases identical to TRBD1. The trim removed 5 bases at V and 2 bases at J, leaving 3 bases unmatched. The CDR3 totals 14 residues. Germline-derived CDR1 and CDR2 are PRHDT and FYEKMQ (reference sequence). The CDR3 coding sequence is TGTGCCAGCAGCCAAGGACAGGGGGCCTACGAGCAGTACTTC. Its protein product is CASSQGQGAYEQYF.

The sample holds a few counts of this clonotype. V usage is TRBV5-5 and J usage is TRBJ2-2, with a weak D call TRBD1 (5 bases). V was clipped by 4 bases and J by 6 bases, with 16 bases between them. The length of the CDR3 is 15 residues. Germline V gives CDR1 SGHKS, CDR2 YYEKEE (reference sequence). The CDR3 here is CASSGQDSLAGELFF. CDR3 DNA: TGTGCCAGCAGCGGCCAAGACAGCCTCGCCGGGGAGCTGTTTTTT.

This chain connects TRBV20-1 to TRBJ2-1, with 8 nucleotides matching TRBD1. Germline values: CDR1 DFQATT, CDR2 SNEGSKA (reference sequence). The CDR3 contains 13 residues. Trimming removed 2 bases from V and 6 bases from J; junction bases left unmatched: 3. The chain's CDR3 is CSARQGAFNEQFF. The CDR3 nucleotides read TGCAGTGCTAGACAGGGGGCTTTCAATGAGCAGTTCTTC.

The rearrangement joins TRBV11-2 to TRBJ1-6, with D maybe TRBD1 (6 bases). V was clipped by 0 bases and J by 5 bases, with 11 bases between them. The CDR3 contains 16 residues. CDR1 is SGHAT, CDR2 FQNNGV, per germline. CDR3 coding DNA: TGTGCCAGCAGCTTAGATCGCACAGGGCATAATTCACCCCTCCACTTT. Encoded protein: CASSLDRTGHNSPLHF.

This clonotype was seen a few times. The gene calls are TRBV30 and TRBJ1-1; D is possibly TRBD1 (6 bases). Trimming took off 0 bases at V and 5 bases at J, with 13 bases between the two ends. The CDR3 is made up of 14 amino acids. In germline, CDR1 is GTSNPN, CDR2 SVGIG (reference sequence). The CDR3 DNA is TGTGCCTGGAGTGTAACACAGGGAATGACTGAAGCTTTCTTT. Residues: CAWSVTQGMTEAFF.

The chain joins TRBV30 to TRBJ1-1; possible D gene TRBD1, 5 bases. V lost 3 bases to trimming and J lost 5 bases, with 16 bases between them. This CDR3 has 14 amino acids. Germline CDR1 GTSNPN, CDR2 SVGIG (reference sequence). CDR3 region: CAWRSQGLWTEAFF. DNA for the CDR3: TGTGCCTGGAGGTCTCAGGGACTCTGGACTGAAGCTTTCTTT.

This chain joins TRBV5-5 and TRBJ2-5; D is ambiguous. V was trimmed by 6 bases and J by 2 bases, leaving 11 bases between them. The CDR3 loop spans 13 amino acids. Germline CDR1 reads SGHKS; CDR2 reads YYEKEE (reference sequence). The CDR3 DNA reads TGTGCCAGCACCACAGATCGTCAAGAGACCCAGTACTTC. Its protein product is CASTTDRQETQYF.

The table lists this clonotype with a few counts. The CDR3 sequence: CATLPGQGSDYGYTF. The CDR3 DNA is TGTGCCACCCTCCCGGGACAGGGTTCGGACTATGGCTACACCTTC. The rearrangement uses TRBV6-1 and TRBJ1-2; 9 bases align to TRBD1. V dropped 10 bases and J dropped 3; count of bases not matched to a gene: 12. CDR1 is MNHNS, CDR2 SASEGT, per germline. The CDR3 extends over 15 amino acids.

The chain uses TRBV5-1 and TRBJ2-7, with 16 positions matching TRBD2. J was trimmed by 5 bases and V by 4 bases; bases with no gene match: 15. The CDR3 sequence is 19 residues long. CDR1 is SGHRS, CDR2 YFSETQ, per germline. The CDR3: CASSISGTSGRDILNEQYF. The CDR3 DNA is TGCGCCAGCAGCATTTCCGGGACTAGCGGGAGGGACATTCTCAACGAGCAGTACTTC.

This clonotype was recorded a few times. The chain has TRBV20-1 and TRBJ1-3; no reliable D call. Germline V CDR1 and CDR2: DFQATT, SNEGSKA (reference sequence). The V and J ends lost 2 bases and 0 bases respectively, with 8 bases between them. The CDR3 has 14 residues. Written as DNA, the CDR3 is TGCAGTGCTAGAAGATCAAGCTCTGGAAACACCATATATTTT. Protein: CSARRSSSGNTIYF.